A single TCR beta chain is shown here with its context. At the DNA level, this CDR3 is encoded by other sequences in the same sample as well. This sample was included in a study of cytomegalovirus exposure and HLA in healthy donors. Nominal health characterized the donors when sampled, though unrecorded immune exposures were likely. The PCR employed 60 Vbeta primers together with 13 Jbeta primers. TCRdb's copy holds only in-frame clones and misses some; the assay was immunoSEQ multiplex PCR. Of 180,000 or so clones in the sample, around 68% are singletons; the top ten hold roughly 2.9%. Trimming shortened V by 8 bases and J by 0 bases, and 9 bases separated the two germline ends. CDR1 is SGHRS and CDR2 is YFSETQ in the germline V gene. CDR3 size: 13 residues.

The sequenced material came from PBMCs. The sequence came from a man aged 35 to 55 in good health and CMV-seronegative. The chain couples TRBV5-1 to TRBJ2-1; D is possibly TRBD2 (6 bases). The CDR3 nucleotides read TGCGCCAGTGGGGACTCCTCCTACAATGAGCAGTTCTTC. As protein: CASGDSSYNEQFF.